One sample yielded the 12 T cell receptor beta chains listed below, sequenced in a study of control samples from healthy donors and cancer patients. Sequenced by immunoSEQ multiplex PCR; TCRdb stores in-frame clones only, minus some. The sample has about 100,000 clones, roughly 87% seen once. Sequenced material: blood. Receptor source: a woman between 50 and 59 years old in good health.

This rearrangement joins TRBV19 to TRBJ2-5; 12 bases match TRBD2. V shed 4 bases and J 5 bases; nucleotides not matched to a gene: 8. The germline CDR1 and CDR2 sequences are LNHDA and SQIVND (reference sequence). This CDR3 is built from 16 residues. The CDR3 region has the DNA TGTGCCAGTAGTACGACTAGCGGGAGTCTGTTTGAGACCCAGTACTTC. Protein: CASSTTSGSLFETQYF.

The V and J genes are TRBV19 and TRBJ1-2; 7 positions match TRBD1. Germline V gives CDR1 LNHDA, CDR2 SQIVND (reference sequence). The CDR3 runs to 14 residues. The V segment lost 7 bases and the J segment 6 bases; nucleotides outside the gene matches: 11. The CDR3: CASTPDRRTDGYTF. CDR3 DNA: TGTGCCAGTACCCCGGACAGGAGGACTGATGGCTACACCTTC.

The genes are TRBV7-8 and TRBJ2-2, with 7 bases that match TRBD2. The germline gives CDR1 SGHVS, CDR2 FQNEAQ. The CDR3 runs to 14 residues. The ends lost 4 bases at V and 7 bases at J; junction bases unmatched: 6. CDR3 amino acids: CASSSGGSGGELFF. The CDR3 DNA follows: TGTGCCAGCAGCTCTGGCGGGAGTGGCGGGGAGCTGTTTTTT.

The rearrangement uses TRBV18 and TRBJ2-1; 8 nucleotides line up with TRBD1. Germline CDR1 is KGHSH and CDR2 is LQKENI. J gave up 8 bases and V 3 bases, and 12 bases lay outside the gene matches. The CDR3 is 16 residues long. In DNA form, the CDR3 reads TGTGCCAGCTCACCGAGACAGGGGAACCTCGGCGATGAGCAGTTCTTC. This encodes CASSPRQGNLGDEQFF.

The rearrangement links TRBV7-2 to TRBJ1-5, with D unclear. This CDR3 comprises 15 residues. Trimming shortened V by 5 bases and J by 7 bases, and 18 bases separated the two germline ends. The germline CDR1 and CDR2 sequences are SGHTA and FQGNSA. The CDR3 loop reads CASSDSRVPPQPQHF. The DNA of the CDR3 is TGTGCCAGCAGCGATAGCCGGGTTCCCCCCCAGCCCCAGCATTTT.

The chain joins TRBV6-5 to TRBJ1-5; D is possibly TRBD1 (5 bases). The V and J ends lost 5 bases and 6 bases respectively, with 17 bases between them. Per germline, CDR1 MNHEY and CDR2 SVGAGI. This CDR3 is built from 15 residues. CDR3 nucleotide sequence: TGTGCCAGCAGTATAGATGCGGGACGGACTCAGCCCCAGCATTTT. It yields the protein CASSIDAGRTQPQHF.

V usage is TRBV5-6 and J usage is TRBJ2-7, with TRBD1 matching over 11 bases. Germline V gene data show CDR1 as SGHDT and CDR2 as YYEEEE. V gave up 0 bases and J gave up 7 bases; unmatched junction bases: 9. The CDR3 contains 16 residues. The CDR3 region has the DNA TGTGCCAGCAGCTTGGCCTCGGACAGGGGGCGGAGGGAGCAGTACGTC. Its protein is CASSLASDRGRREQYV.

The chain couples TRBV7-2 to TRBJ1-5; D unclear. V lost 3 bases, J lost 0 bases, and 3 bases lay in between. Germline V gives CDR1 SGHTA, CDR2 FQGNSA. The CDR3 is 13 amino acids. CDR3 in amino acids: CASSFGSNQPQHF. In DNA form, the CDR3 reads TGTGCCAGCAGCTTCGGTAGCAATCAGCCCCAGCATTTT.

V gene TRBV11-3 combines with J gene TRBJ2-2; D gene unclear. The CDR3 has 14 amino acids. Trimming left V 5 bases short and J 7 bases short, with 14 bases between. Germline-derived CDR1 and CDR2 are SGHNT and YENEEA. In DNA form, the CDR3 reads TGTGCCAGCAGCCTCGGTCGCGGATACGGGGAGCTGTTTTTT. Its protein is CASSLGRGYGELFF.

V is TRBV9 and J is TRBJ2-7; D is tentatively TRBD1 or TRBD2 (6 bases each). The CDR3 contains 14 residues. The germline V gene has CDR1 SGDLS and CDR2 YYNGEE. V shed 4 bases and J shed 0 bases, with 11 bases lying between them. The CDR3, as DNA: TGTGCCAGCAGCAGGGGGGAAAGCTCCTACGAGCAGTACTTC. This encodes CASSRGESSYEQYF. The variable domain in full, completed from reference TRBV9 and TRBJ2-7, reads DSGVTQTPKHLITATGQRVTLRCSPRSGDLSVYWYQQSLDQGLQFLIQYYNGEERAKGNILERFSAQQFPDLHSELNLSSLELGDSALYFCASSRGESSYEQYFGPGTRLTVT.

The chain links TRBV27 to TRBJ2-1; weak D call: TRBD2 (6 bases). CDR1 MNHEY and CDR2 SMNVEV come from the germline V gene (reference sequence). This CDR3 spans 15 amino acids. V was trimmed by 6 bases and J by 6 bases, leaving 18 bases between them. This chain's CDR3 is CASRGSRRGSNEQFF. The CDR3 DNA follows: TGTGCCAGCAGGGGGTCTAGACGGGGGTCCAATGAGCAGTTCTTC.

The chain combines TRBV19 with TRBJ1-1, with D uncertain. CDR1 and CDR2 from the germline V gene are LNHDA and SQIVND (reference sequence). The CDR3 runs 14 residues. V was trimmed by 6 bases and J by 0 bases, leaving 11 bases between them. The CDR3 spells CASSPRVMNTEAFF. The CDR3 DNA reads TGTGCCAGTAGCCCGCGGGTCATGAACACTGAAGCTTTCTTT.